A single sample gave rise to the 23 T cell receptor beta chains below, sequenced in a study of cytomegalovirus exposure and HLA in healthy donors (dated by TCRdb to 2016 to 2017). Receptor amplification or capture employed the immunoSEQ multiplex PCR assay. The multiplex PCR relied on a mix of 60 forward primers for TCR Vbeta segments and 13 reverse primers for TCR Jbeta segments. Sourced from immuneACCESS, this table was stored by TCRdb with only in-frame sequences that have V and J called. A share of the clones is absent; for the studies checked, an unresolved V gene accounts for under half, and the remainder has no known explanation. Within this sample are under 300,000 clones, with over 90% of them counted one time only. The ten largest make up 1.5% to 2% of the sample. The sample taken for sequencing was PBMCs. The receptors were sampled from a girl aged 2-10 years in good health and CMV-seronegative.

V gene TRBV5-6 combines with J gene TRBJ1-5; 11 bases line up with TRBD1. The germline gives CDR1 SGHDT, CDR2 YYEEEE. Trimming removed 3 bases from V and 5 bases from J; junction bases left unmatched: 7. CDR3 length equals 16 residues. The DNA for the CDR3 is TGTGCCAGCAGCTCGGGATGGGACAGGGGGGATCAGCCCCAGCATTTT. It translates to CASSSGWDRGDQPQHF.

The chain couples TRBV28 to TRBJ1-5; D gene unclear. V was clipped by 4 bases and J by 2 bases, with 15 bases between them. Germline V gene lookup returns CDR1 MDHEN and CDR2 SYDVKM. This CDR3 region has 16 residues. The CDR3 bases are TGTGCCAGCAGTTCACCCACAGTTTGGGGCAATCAGCCCCAGCATTTT. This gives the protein CASSSPTVWGNQPQHF.

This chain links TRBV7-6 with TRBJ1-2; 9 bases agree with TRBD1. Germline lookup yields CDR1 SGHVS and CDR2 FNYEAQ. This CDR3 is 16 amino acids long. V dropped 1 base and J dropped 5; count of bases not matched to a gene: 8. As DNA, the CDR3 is TGTGCCAGCAGCTTAGAGGGCGGACAGGGGTATTATGGCTACACCTTC. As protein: CASSLEGGQGYYGYTF.

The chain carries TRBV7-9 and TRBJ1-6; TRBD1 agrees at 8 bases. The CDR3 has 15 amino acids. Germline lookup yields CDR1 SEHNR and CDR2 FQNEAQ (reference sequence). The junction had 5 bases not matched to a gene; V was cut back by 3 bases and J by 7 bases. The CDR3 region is CASSFDTGGNSPLHF. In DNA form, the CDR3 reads TGTGCCAGCAGCTTCGATACAGGGGGAAATTCACCCCTCCACTTT. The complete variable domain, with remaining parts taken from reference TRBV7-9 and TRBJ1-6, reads DTGVSQNPRHKITKRGQNVTFRCDPISEHNRLYWYRQTLGQGPEFLTYFQNEAQLEKSRLLSDRFSAERPKGSFSTLEIQRTEQGDSAMYLCASSFDTGGNSPLHFGNGTRLTVT.

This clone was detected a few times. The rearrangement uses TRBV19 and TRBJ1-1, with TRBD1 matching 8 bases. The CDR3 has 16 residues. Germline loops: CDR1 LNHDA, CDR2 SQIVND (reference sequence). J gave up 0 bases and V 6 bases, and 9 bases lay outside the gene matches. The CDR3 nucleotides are TGTGCCAGTAGGCTAGCAGGGACAGGCATGAACACTGAAGCTTTCTTT. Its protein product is CASRLAGTGMNTEAFF.

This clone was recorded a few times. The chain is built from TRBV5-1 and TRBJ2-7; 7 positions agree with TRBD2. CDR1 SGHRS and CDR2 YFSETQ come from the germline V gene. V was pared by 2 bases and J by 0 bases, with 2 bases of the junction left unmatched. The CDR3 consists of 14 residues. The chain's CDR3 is CASSFRGSSYEQYF. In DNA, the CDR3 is TGCGCCAGCAGCTTCCGCGGGAGCTCCTACGAGCAGTACTTC. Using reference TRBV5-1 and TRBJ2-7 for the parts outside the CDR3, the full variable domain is KAGVTQTPRYLIKTRGQQVTLSCSPISGHRSVSWYQQTPGQGLQFLFEYFSETQRNKGNFPGRFSGRQFSNSRSEMNVSTLELGDSALYLCASSFRGSSYEQYFGPGTRLTVT.

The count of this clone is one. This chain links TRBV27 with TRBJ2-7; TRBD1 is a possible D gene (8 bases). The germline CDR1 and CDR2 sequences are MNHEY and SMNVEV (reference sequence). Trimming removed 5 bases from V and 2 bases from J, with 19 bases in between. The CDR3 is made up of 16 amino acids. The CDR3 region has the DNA TGTGCCAGCAGTCCTCAGGGGGCGGGGGTCGCCTACGAGCAGTACTTC. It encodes CASSPQGAGVAYEQYF.

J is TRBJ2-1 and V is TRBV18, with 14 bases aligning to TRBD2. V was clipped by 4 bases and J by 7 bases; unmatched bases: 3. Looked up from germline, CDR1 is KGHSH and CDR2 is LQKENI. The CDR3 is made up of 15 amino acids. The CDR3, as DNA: TGTGCCAGCTCACAGGGACTAGCGGGAGATAATGAGCAGTTCTTC. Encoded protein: CASSQGLAGDNEQFF.

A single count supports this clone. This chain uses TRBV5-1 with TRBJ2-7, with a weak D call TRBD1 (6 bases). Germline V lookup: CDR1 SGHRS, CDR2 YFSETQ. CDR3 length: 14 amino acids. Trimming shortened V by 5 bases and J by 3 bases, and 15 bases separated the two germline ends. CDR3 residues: CASRAGTLDYEQYF. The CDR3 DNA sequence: TGCGCCAGCAGGGCCGGGACATTGGACTACGAGCAGTACTTC.

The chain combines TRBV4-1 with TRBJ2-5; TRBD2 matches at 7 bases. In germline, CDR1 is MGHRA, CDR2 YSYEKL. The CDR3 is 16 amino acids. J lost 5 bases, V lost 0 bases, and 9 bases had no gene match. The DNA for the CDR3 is TGCGCCAGCAGCCAAGATCGCGGGGGTGCTTGGGAGACCCAGTACTTC. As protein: CASSQDRGGAWETQYF.

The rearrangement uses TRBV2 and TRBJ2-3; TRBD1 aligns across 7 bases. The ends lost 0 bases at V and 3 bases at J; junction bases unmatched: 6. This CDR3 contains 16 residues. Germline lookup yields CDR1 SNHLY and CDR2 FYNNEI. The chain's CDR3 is CASSEARGQGTDTQYF. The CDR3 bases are TGTGCCAGCAGTGAAGCGAGGGGGCAAGGGACAGATACGCAGTATTTT.

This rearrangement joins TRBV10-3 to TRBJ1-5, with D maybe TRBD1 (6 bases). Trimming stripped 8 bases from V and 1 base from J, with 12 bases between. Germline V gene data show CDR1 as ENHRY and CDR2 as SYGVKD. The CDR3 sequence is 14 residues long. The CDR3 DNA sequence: TGTGCCATCTCGCCGGACAGAAGCAATCAGCCCCAGCATTTT. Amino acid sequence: CAISPDRSNQPQHF.

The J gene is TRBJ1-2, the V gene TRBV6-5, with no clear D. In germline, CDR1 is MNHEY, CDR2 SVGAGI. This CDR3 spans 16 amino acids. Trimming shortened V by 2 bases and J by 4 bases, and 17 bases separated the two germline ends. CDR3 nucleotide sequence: TGTGCCAGCAGTTACCGGGTATCGGGGAAACGCTATGGCTACACCTTC. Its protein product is CASSYRVSGKRYGYTF.

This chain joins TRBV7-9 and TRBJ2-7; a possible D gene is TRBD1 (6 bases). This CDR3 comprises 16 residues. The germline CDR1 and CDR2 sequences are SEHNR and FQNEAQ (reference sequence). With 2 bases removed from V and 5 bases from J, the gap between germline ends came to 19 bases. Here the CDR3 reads CASSLRGDRLVHEQYF. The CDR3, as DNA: TGTGCCAGCAGCTTAAGGGGAGACAGGCTCGTCCACGAGCAGTACTTC. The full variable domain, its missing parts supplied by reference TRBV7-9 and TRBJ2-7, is DTGVSQNPRHKITKRGQNVTFRCDPISEHNRLYWYRQTLGQGPEFLTYFQNEAQLEKSRLLSDRFSAERPKGSFSTLEIQRTEQGDSAMYLCASSLRGDRLVHEQYFGPGTRLTVT.

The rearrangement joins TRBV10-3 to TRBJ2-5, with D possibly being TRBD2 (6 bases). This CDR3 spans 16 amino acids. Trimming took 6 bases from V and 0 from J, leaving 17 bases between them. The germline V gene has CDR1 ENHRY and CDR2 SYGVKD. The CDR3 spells CAISPKGGGYQETQYF. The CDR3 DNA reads TGTGCCATCAGCCCGAAGGGTGGGGGGTACCAAGAGACCCAGTACTTC.

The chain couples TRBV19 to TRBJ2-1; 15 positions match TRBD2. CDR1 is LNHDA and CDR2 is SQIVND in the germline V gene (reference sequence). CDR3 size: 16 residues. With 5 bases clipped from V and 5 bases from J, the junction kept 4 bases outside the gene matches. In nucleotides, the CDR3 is TGTGCCAGTAGTTGGACTAGCGGGAGGGCCGACAATGAGCAGTTCTTC. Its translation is CASSWTSGRADNEQFF.

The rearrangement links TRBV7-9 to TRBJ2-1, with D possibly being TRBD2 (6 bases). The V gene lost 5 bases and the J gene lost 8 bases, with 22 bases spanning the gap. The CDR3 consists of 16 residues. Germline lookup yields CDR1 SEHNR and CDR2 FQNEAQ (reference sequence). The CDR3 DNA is TGTGCCAGCAGCCCAGGAGGGACGGCTGGAGGGGATGAGCAGTTCTTC. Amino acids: CASSPGGTAGGDEQFF.

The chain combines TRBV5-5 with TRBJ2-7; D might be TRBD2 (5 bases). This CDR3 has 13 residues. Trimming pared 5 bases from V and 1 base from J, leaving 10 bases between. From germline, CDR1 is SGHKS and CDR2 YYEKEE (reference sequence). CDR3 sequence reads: CASSPRGSYEQYF. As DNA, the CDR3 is TGTGCCAGCAGTCCCCGCGGGTCCTACGAGCAGTACTTC.

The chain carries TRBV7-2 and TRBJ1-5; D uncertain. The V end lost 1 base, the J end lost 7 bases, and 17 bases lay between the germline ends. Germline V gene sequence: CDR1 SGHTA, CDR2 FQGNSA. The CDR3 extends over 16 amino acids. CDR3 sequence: CASSLVLGFAGQPQHF. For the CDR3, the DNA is TGTGCCAGCAGCTTAGTTCTGGGTTTCGCAGGACAGCCCCAGCATTTT.

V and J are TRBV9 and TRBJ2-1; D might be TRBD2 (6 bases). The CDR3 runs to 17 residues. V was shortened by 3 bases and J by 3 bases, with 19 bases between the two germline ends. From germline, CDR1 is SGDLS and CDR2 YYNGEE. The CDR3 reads CASSARMGGGGYNEQFF. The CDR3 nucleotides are TGTGCCAGCAGCGCCCGGATGGGTGGGGGAGGCTACAATGAGCAGTTCTTC.

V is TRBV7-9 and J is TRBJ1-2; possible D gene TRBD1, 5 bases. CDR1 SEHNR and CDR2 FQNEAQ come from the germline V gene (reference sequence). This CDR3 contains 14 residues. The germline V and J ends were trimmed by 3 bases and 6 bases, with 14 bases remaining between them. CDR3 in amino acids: CASSLTTGENGYTF. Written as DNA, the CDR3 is TGTGCCAGCAGCTTGACAACAGGAGAAAATGGCTACACCTTC.

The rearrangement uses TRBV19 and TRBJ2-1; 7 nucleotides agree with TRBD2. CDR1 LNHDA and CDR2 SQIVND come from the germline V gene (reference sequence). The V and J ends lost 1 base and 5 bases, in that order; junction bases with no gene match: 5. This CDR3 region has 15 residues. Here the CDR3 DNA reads TGTGCCAGTAGTATAGGCGCTAGCGGACACAATGAGCAGTTCTTC. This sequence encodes CASSIGASGHNEQFF.

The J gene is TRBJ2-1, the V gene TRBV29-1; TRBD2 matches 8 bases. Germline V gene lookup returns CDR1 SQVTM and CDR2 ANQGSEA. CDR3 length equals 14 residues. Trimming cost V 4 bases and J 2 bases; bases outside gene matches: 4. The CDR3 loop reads CSVGAGGAYNEQFF. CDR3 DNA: TGCAGCGTTGGCGCGGGAGGCGCCTACAATGAGCAGTTCTTC.